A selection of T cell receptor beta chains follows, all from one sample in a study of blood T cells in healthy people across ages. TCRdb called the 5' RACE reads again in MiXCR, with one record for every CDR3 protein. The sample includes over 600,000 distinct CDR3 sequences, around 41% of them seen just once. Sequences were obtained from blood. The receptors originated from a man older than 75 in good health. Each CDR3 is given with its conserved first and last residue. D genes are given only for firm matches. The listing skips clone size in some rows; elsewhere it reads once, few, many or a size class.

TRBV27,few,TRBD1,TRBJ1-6,CASRGDRAKVSPLHF,TGTGCCAGCAGGGGGGACAGGGCGAAGGTTTCACCCCTCCACTTT
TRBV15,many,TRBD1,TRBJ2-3,CATSRVRQGIRTDTQYF,TGTGCCACCAGCAGAGTAAGACAGGGGATTAGAACAGATACGCAGTATTTT
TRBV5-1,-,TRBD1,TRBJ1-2,CASSLDLGQGNYGYTF,TGCGCCAGCAGCTTGGACCTCGGACAGGGGAACTATGGCTACACCTTC
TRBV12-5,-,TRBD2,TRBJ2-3,CASGLAPRSGGSQYF,TGTGCTAGTGGTTTGGCCCCTCGTAGCGGGGGGTCGCAGTATTTT
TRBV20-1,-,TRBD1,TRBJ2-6,CSAQGGAGANVLTF,TGCAGTGCTCAAGGGGGCGCTGGGGCCAACGTCCTGACTTTC
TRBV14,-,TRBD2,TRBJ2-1,CASSQSGTRAYNEQFF,TGTGCCAGCAGCCAATCCGGGACTAGGGCTTACAATGAGCAGTTCTTC
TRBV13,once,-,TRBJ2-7,CTSSLGGSNSYEQYF,TGTACCAGCAGCTTAGGTGGGAGTAACTCCTACGAGCAGTACTTC
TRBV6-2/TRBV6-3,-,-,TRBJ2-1,CASSRDDRTGYEQFF,TGTGCCAGCAGTAGAGACGACAGAACAGGGTATGAGCAGTTCTTC
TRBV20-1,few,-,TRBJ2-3,CSAGNAGTPTDTQYF,TGCAGTGCTGGAAATGCGGGGACCCCCACAGATACGCAGTATTTT
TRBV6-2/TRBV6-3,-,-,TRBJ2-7,CASSYSVRVHEQYF,TGTGCCAGCAGTTACTCAGTCAGGGTGCACGAGCAGTACTTC
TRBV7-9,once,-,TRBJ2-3,CASSLGARPAINGDTQYF,TGTGCCAGCAGCTTAGGAGCTCGGCCCGCGATTAATGGAGATACGCAGTATTTT
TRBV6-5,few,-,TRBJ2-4,CASRDRRHIQYF,TGTGCCAGCAGAGACAGGAGGCACATTCAGTACTTC
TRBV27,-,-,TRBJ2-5,CASSGGKQETQYF,TGTGCCAGCAGTGGGGGAAAACAAGAGACCCAGTACTTC
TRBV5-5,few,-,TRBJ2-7,CASSLGEFRDTLSYEQYF,TGTGCCAGCAGCTTGGGGGAATTCCGGGACACACTCTCCTACGAGCAGTACTTC
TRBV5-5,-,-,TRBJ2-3,CAGSQVTDTQYF,TGTGCCGGCAGCCAGGTCACAGATACGCAGTATTTT
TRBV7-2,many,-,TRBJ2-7,CASTTSSEQYF,TGTGCCAGCACTACTAGCTCCGAGCAGTACTTC
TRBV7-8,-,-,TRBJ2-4,CASSLEQGGAAKNIQYF,TGTGCCAGCAGCTTAGAGCAGGGGGGAGCGGCCAAAAACATTCAGTACTTC
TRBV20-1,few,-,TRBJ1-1,CSARAGRKNTEAFF,TGCAGTGCTAGAGCAGGACGGAAAAACACTGAAGCTTTCTTT
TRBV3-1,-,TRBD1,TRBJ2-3,CASSEDRLSTDTQYF,TGTGCCAGCAGCGAGGACAGGTTAAGCACAGATACGCAGTATTTT
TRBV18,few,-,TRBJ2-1,CASSPGAADYNEQFF,TGTGCCAGCTCACCCGGAGCAGCGGATTACAATGAGCAGTTCTTC
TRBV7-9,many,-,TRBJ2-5,CASSLEGSPAKKTQYF,TGTGCCAGCAGCTTAGAAGGGTCCCCAGCGAAGAAGACCCAGTACTTC
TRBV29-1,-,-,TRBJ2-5,CSGGNGEETQYF,TGCAGCGGGGGGAACGGGGAAGAGACCCAGTACTTC
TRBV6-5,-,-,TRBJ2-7,CASSFRDSSYNEQYF,TGTGCCAGCAGTTTCCGCGACAGCTCCTACAATGAGCAGTACTTC
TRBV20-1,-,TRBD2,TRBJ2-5,CSARVPSGGARETQYF,TGCAGTGCTAGAGTTCCTAGCGGGGGGGCCCGTGAGACCCAGTACTTC
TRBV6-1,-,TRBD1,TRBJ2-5,CASSECWTGQETQYF,TGTGCCAGCAGTGAATGCTGGACAGGGCAAGAGACCCAGTACTTC
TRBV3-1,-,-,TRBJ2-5,CASSQEGGLVGETQYF,TGTGCCAGCAGCCAAGAGGGGGGGCTGGTTGGAGAGACCCAGTACTTC
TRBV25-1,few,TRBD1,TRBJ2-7,CASSPDRVLYEQYF,TGTGCCAGCAGTCCCGACAGGGTTTTGTACGAGCAGTACTTC
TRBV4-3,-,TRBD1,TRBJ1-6,CASSQSRGDSPLHF,TGCGCCAGCAGCCAAAGCAGGGGGGATTCACCCCTCCACTTT
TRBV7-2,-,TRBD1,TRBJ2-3,CASSSGDRGRTDTQYF,TGTGCCAGCAGCTCGGGAGACAGGGGGCGCACAGATACGCAGTATTTT
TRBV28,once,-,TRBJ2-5,CASRSRQGGNVATQYF,TGTGCCAGCAGAAGTCGACAGGGAGGCAATGTGGCGACCCAGTACTTC
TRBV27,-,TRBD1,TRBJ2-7,CASSPPSGRGLYEQYF,TGTGCCAGCAGTCCACCCTCGGGAAGGGGGCTGTACGAGCAGTACTTC
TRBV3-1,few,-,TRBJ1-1,CASSRLPWLNTEAFF,TGTGCCAGCAGCCGACTACCGTGGTTGAACACTGAAGCTTTCTTT
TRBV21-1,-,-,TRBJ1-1,CASSKPHWKLNTEAFF,TGTGCCAGCAGCAAACCACACTGGAAACTCAACACTGAAGCTTTCTTT
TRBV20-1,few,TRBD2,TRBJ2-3,CSATIKTSGSTDTQYF,TGCAGTGCTACCATTAAGACTAGCGGAAGCACAGATACGCAGTATTTT
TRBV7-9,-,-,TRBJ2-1,CASSLEPGSYNEQFF,TGTGCCAGCAGCTTAGAGCCAGGTTCCTACAATGAGCAGTTCTTC
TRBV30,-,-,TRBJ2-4,CAWSHLNIQYF,TGTGCCTGGAGCCATCTAAACATTCAGTACTTC
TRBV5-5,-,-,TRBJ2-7,CASSYEGGPIYEQYF,TGTGCCAGCAGCTATGAAGGGGGACCAATCTACGAGCAGTACTTC
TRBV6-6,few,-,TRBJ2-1,CASSSMDMMGNNEQFF,TGTGCCAGCAGTTCCATGGACATGATGGGTAACAATGAGCAGTTCTTC
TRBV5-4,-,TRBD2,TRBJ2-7,CASSSQRDPKYEQYF,TGTGCCAGCAGCTCGCAGCGGGACCCGAAGTACGAGCAGTACTTC
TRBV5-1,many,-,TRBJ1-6,CASTLDFNSPLHF,TGCGCCAGCACACTCGACTTTAATTCACCCCTCCACTTT
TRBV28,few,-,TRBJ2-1,CASSRAPLTSYNEQFF,TGTGCCAGCAGTCGGGCCCCACTGACTTCCTACAATGAGCAGTTCTTC
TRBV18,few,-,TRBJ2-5,CASSPGGGETQYF,TGTGCCAGCTCACCGGGCGGAGGGGAGACCCAGTACTTC
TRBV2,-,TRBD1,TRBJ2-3,CASRRDRGVDTQYF,TGTGCCAGCAGGAGGGACAGGGGTGTAGATACGCAGTATTTT